A single count supports the clone carrying this T cell receptor (beta chain). The PCR employed 60 Vbeta primers together with 13 Jbeta primers. Assay used: immunoSEQ multiplex PCR; TCRdb lists only in-frame clones, some missing. The sample lists tens of thousands of clones, roughly four fifths seen once, with 4.5% in the top ten. The source of the sample is a study of cytomegalovirus exposure and HLA in healthy donors. This CDR3 is 14 amino acids long. The V end was cut by 7 bases, the J end by 0 bases, with 10 bases between. Germline V CDR1 and CDR2: LNHDA, SQIVND (reference sequence). What was sequenced was PBMCs. The rearrangement joins TRBV19 to TRBJ1-5; tentatively, D is TRBD1 (5 bases). This sequence originates from a man aged 35 to 55 in good health and CMV-seronegative. This chain's CDR3 is CASNQGNSNQPQHF. The CDR3 nucleotides are TGTGCCAGTAATCAGGGTAATAGCAATCAGCCCCAGCATTTT.